The rows below give T cell receptor beta chains drawn from one sample of a study of cytomegalovirus exposure and HLA in healthy donors. Assay: immunoSEQ multiplex PCR; the TCRdb copy retains only in-frame clones and omits some. The table records some 77,000 clones, 85% to 95% of them present only once. Sequenced input: PBMCs. The source of these receptors is a man between 18 and 35 years old in good health and CMV-seropositive. Both conserved end residues are part of each CDR3. D genes are given only for firm matches. Rows may omit the clone size; those that give it use once, few, many or a size class.

d_call: .; clone_size: .; j_call: TRBJ1-5; v_call: TRBV6-5; cdr3_aa: CASSRQGGVGQPQHF; cdr3_nt: TGTGCCAGCAGTCGGCAGGGAGGTGTAGGTCAGCCCCAGCATTTT
d_call: .; clone_size: .; j_call: TRBJ1-4; v_call: TRBV5-5; cdr3_aa: CASSQNSNNEKLFF; cdr3_nt: TGTGCCAGCAGCCAGAACAGTAATAATGAAAAACTGTTTTTT
d_call: .; clone_size: .; j_call: TRBJ2-7; v_call: TRBV28; cdr3_aa: CAIQGQTYEQYF; cdr3_nt: TGTGCCATTCAGGGCCAAACCTACGAGCAGTACTTC
d_call: .; clone_size: .; j_call: TRBJ2-2; v_call: TRBV18; cdr3_aa: CASSPLRDTGELFF; cdr3_nt: TGTGCCAGCTCCCCGCTCCGGGACACCGGGGAGCTGTTTTTT
d_call: TRBD1; clone_size: .; j_call: TRBJ2-5; v_call: TRBV2; cdr3_aa: CASVTGTGRETQYF; cdr3_nt: TGTGCCAGCGTCACCGGGACAGGGAGGGAGACCCAGTACTTC
d_call: .; clone_size: .; j_call: TRBJ1-4; v_call: TRBV19; cdr3_aa: CASNPVGGANEKLFF; cdr3_nt: TGTGCCAGCAACCCGGTCGGCGGAGCTAATGAAAAACTGTTTTTT
d_call: TRBD1; clone_size: .; j_call: TRBJ1-2; v_call: TRBV6-1; cdr3_aa: CASSEGTGRDGYTF; cdr3_nt: TGTGCCAGCAGTGAAGGGACAGGGAGGGATGGCTACACCTTC
d_call: .; clone_size: .; j_call: TRBJ2-2; v_call: TRBV29-1; cdr3_aa: CSASDAVNTGELFF; cdr3_nt: TGCAGCGCCTCGGATGCGGTGAACACCGGGGAGCTGTTTTTT
d_call: TRBD2; clone_size: .; j_call: TRBJ2-7; v_call: TRBV9; cdr3_aa: CASSVAASGYEQYF; cdr3_nt: TGTGCCAGCAGCGTAGCGGCTAGCGGCTACGAGCAGTACTTC
d_call: TRBD1; clone_size: once; j_call: TRBJ2-1; v_call: TRBV5-1; cdr3_aa: CASSFITGQTNEQFF; cdr3_nt: TGCGCCAGCAGCTTTATAACGGGACAGACGAATGAGCAGTTCTTC
d_call: TRBD2; clone_size: .; j_call: TRBJ2-7; v_call: TRBV7-2; cdr3_aa: CASSHRGGGSYEQYF; cdr3_nt: TGTGCCAGCAGCCACCGGGGGGGTGGGTCCTACGAGCAGTACTTC
d_call: .; clone_size: .; j_call: TRBJ1-1; v_call: TRBV28; cdr3_aa: CASSLEVNTEAFF; cdr3_nt: TGTGCCAGCAGTTTGGAGGTGAACACTGAAGCTTTCTTT
d_call: TRBD2; clone_size: .; j_call: TRBJ2-5; v_call: TRBV4-1; cdr3_aa: CASSQGISGGETQYF; cdr3_nt: TGCGCCAGCAGCCAAGGAATTAGCGGGGGAGAGACCCAGTACTTC
d_call: TRBD1; clone_size: .; j_call: TRBJ2-1; v_call: TRBV19; cdr3_aa: CASSPGTGAFEQFF; cdr3_nt: TGTGCCAGTAGTCCCGGGACAGGGGCTTTTGAGCAGTTCTTC
d_call: .; clone_size: .; j_call: TRBJ2-1; v_call: TRBV6-5; cdr3_aa: CASSPEIGEEFF; cdr3_nt: TGTGCCAGCAGCCCCGAGATAGGGGAAGAGTTCTTC
d_call: TRBD1; clone_size: .; j_call: TRBJ1-2; v_call: TRBV7-2; cdr3_aa: CASSPGTAYGYTF; cdr3_nt: TGTGCCAGCAGCCCCGGGACAGCCTATGGCTACACCTTC
d_call: .; clone_size: .; j_call: TRBJ2-1; v_call: TRBV28; cdr3_aa: CASKPGLRSSYNEQFF; cdr3_nt: TGTGCCAGCAAGCCGGGACTGAGAAGCTCCTACAATGAGCAGTTCTTC
d_call: .; clone_size: .; j_call: TRBJ2-6; v_call: TRBV19; cdr3_aa: CASSTSTSGANVLTF; cdr3_nt: TGTGCCAGTAGTACATCCACTTCTGGGGCCAACGTCCTGACTTTC
d_call: TRBD2; clone_size: .; j_call: TRBJ2-3; v_call: TRBV11-2; cdr3_aa: CASSLIGLATATDTQYF; cdr3_nt: TGTGCCAGCAGCTTGATCGGACTAGCAACCGCCACAGATACGCAGTATTTT
d_call: .; clone_size: .; j_call: TRBJ2-5; v_call: TRBV9; cdr3_aa: CASSVGLAGLGTQYF; cdr3_nt: TGTGCCAGCAGCGTAGGGCTAGCTGGCCTAGGGACCCAGTACTTC
d_call: TRBD1; clone_size: .; j_call: TRBJ2-2; v_call: TRBV27; cdr3_aa: CASKGVGGAPGELFF; cdr3_nt: TGTGCCAGCAAGGGGGTAGGGGGCGCGCCCGGGGAGCTGTTTTTT
d_call: .; clone_size: once; j_call: TRBJ1-2; v_call: TRBV28; cdr3_aa: CASSLGDTGNYGYTF; cdr3_nt: TGTGCCAGCAGTTTGGGGGACACCGGCAACTATGGCTACACCTTC
d_call: .; clone_size: .; j_call: TRBJ2-1; v_call: TRBV7-2; cdr3_aa: CASSATTGSSYNEQFF; cdr3_nt: TGTGCCAGCAGCGCCACGACTGGGAGCTCCTACAATGAGCAGTTCTTC
d_call: .; clone_size: .; j_call: TRBJ1-1; v_call: TRBV7-2; cdr3_aa: CASSTGTGNTEAFF; cdr3_nt: TGTGCCAGCAGCACCGGTACGGGGAACACTGAAGCTTTCTTT
d_call: TRBD2; clone_size: .; j_call: TRBJ2-1; v_call: TRBV5-1; cdr3_aa: CASSQLAGYNEQFF; cdr3_nt: TGCGCCAGCAGTCAACTAGCGGGGTACAATGAGCAGTTCTTC
d_call: TRBD1; clone_size: once; j_call: TRBJ2-1; v_call: TRBV7-3; cdr3_aa: CASSLSFEGAGEQFF; cdr3_nt: TGTGCCAGCAGCTTAAGTTTTGAGGGGGCCGGTGAGCAGTTCTTC
d_call: TRBD2; clone_size: .; j_call: TRBJ2-7; v_call: TRBV6-1; cdr3_aa: CASSAPYFGTSGVYEQYF; cdr3_nt: TGTGCCAGCAGTGCTCCGTACTTCGGGACTAGCGGGGTTTACGAGCAGTACTTC
d_call: .; clone_size: .; j_call: TRBJ1-4; v_call: TRBV28; cdr3_aa: CATGGEKLFF; cdr3_nt: TGTGCCACCGGGGGGGAAAAACTGTTTTTT
d_call: .; clone_size: once; j_call: TRBJ2-5; v_call: TRBV21-1; cdr3_aa: CASNGTGQETQYF; cdr3_nt: TGTGCCAGCAATGGGACAGGGCAAGAGACCCAGTACTTC
d_call: .; clone_size: .; j_call: TRBJ1-3; v_call: TRBV4-1; cdr3_aa: CASSQIPGVGNTIYF; cdr3_nt: TGCGCCAGCAGCCAAATCCCAGGGGTAGGAAACACCATATATTTT
d_call: .; clone_size: .; j_call: TRBJ1-1; v_call: TRBV7-9; cdr3_aa: CASRTGNTEAFF; cdr3_nt: TGTGCCAGCAGGACAGGGAACACTGAAGCTTTCTTT
d_call: TRBD1; clone_size: .; j_call: TRBJ2-7; v_call: TRBV19; cdr3_aa: CASSRQGAAYEQYF; cdr3_nt: TGTGCCAGTAGCAGACAGGGGGCCGCCTACGAGCAGTACTTC
d_call: .; clone_size: .; j_call: TRBJ1-2; v_call: TRBV9; cdr3_aa: CASSVGSRERYGYTF; cdr3_nt: TGTGCCAGCAGCGTAGGTTCCAGGGAACGCTATGGCTACACCTTC
d_call: .; clone_size: .; j_call: TRBJ2-1; v_call: TRBV5-1; cdr3_aa: CASSNRGGSYNEQFF; cdr3_nt: TGCGCCAGCAGCAACAGGGGGGGGTCCTACAATGAGCAGTTCTTC
d_call: TRBD1; clone_size: .; j_call: TRBJ2-4; v_call: TRBV2; cdr3_aa: CASSARQGTVGLAKNIQYF; cdr3_nt: TGTGCCAGCAGTGCAAGACAGGGAACGGTCGGGTTGGCCAAAAACATTCAGTACTTC
d_call: TRBD2; clone_size: .; j_call: TRBJ2-7; v_call: TRBV28; cdr3_aa: CASSLSGTSGSHEQYF; cdr3_nt: TGTGCCAGCAGTTTATCAGGGACTAGCGGGAGTCACGAGCAGTACTTC
d_call: .; clone_size: .; j_call: TRBJ2-4; v_call: TRBV7-9; cdr3_aa: CASSRDGGVGIQYF; cdr3_nt: TGTGCCAGCAGCCGGGACGGGGGAGTAGGCATTCAGTACTTC
d_call: TRBD1; clone_size: .; j_call: TRBJ2-2; v_call: TRBV28; cdr3_aa: CASSLGQGTPGELFF; cdr3_nt: TGTGCCAGCAGCCTCGGACAGGGGACGCCCGGGGAGCTGTTTTTT
d_call: .; clone_size: .; j_call: TRBJ2-3; v_call: TRBV10-1; cdr3_aa: CASSDPGRVDTQYF; cdr3_nt: TGCGCCAGCAGTGACCCTGGCAGGGTAGATACGCAGTATTTT
d_call: TRBD1; clone_size: .; j_call: TRBJ2-7; v_call: TRBV9; cdr3_aa: CASSVSQGAYEQYF; cdr3_nt: TGTGCCAGCAGCGTAAGTCAGGGGGCCTACGAGCAGTACTTC
d_call: .; clone_size: .; j_call: TRBJ1-4; v_call: TRBV28; cdr3_aa: CASSFSGDRKNEKLFF; cdr3_nt: TGTGCCAGCAGTTTCTCCGGGGATCGAAAGAATGAAAAACTGTTTTTT
d_call: TRBD1; clone_size: .; j_call: TRBJ2-1; v_call: TRBV7-2; cdr3_aa: CASSEQGVKNNEQFF; cdr3_nt: TGTGCCAGCAGCGAACAGGGGGTAAAGAATAATGAGCAGTTCTTC
d_call: TRBD2; clone_size: .; j_call: TRBJ2-3; v_call: TRBV10-3; cdr3_aa: CAITSGRGSPDTQYF; cdr3_nt: TGTGCCATCACATCGGGGCGCGGGAGTCCAGATACGCAGTATTTT
d_call: TRBD1; clone_size: .; j_call: TRBJ1-1; v_call: TRBV6-1; cdr3_aa: CASSAGTGVYTEAFF; cdr3_nt: TGTGCCAGCAGCGCCGGGACAGGCGTCTACACTGAAGCTTTCTTT
d_call: .; clone_size: .; j_call: TRBJ2-1; v_call: TRBV6-6; cdr3_aa: CASSVGQFNEQFF; cdr3_nt: TGTGCCAGCAGTGTCGGACAGTTCAATGAGCAGTTCTTC
d_call: TRBD1; clone_size: .; j_call: TRBJ2-7; v_call: TRBV12-5; cdr3_aa: CASGLLNKSSGQGGAYEQYF; cdr3_nt: TGTGCTAGTGGTTTGTTAAATAAGTCCTCGGGACAGGGTGGTGCCTACGAGCAGTACTTC
d_call: .; clone_size: .; j_call: TRBJ1-1; v_call: TRBV7-2; cdr3_aa: CASSFIGTRIEAFF; cdr3_nt: TGTGCCAGCAGCTTTATCGGGACAAGGATTGAAGCTTTCTTT
d_call: .; clone_size: .; j_call: TRBJ2-4; v_call: TRBV27; cdr3_aa: CASSSASGSNIQYF; cdr3_nt: TGTGCCAGCAGTTCAGCCAGCGGGTCTAACATTCAGTACTTC
d_call: .; clone_size: once; j_call: TRBJ2-1; v_call: TRBV5-1; cdr3_aa: CASSEGRGSGDEQFF; cdr3_nt: TGCGCCAGCAGTGAAGGCCGGGGAAGTGGGGATGAGCAGTTCTTC
d_call: TRBD2; clone_size: .; j_call: TRBJ2-7; v_call: TRBV9; cdr3_aa: CASSPTGLAGVEQYF; cdr3_nt: TGTGCCAGCAGCCCAACAGGACTAGCGGGAGTTGAGCAGTACTTC
d_call: .; clone_size: .; j_call: TRBJ2-7; v_call: TRBV5-6; cdr3_aa: CASSLEGEGAYEQYF; cdr3_nt: TGTGCCAGCAGCTTGGAAGGGGAAGGGGCCTACGAGCAGTACTTC
d_call: TRBD2; clone_size: .; j_call: TRBJ2-2; v_call: TRBV11-2; cdr3_aa: CASSSGTMNTGELFF; cdr3_nt: TGTGCCAGCAGCTCCGGGACTATGAACACCGGGGAGCTGTTTTTT
d_call: .; clone_size: once; j_call: TRBJ1-6; v_call: TRBV5-1; cdr3_aa: CASSPVGHRGGSPLHF; cdr3_nt: TGCGCCAGCAGCCCGGTAGGACATCGGGGGGGTTCACCCCTCCACTTT
d_call: .; clone_size: .; j_call: TRBJ1-1; v_call: TRBV6-1; cdr3_aa: CAISTDRDTEAFF; cdr3_nt: TGTGCCATCTCGACAGATCGAGACACTGAAGCTTTCTTT
d_call: .; clone_size: .; j_call: TRBJ1-5; v_call: TRBV6-1; cdr3_aa: CASSDPGSPNQPQHF; cdr3_nt: TGTGCCAGCAGTGATCCGGGGTCCCCCAATCAGCCCCAGCATTTT